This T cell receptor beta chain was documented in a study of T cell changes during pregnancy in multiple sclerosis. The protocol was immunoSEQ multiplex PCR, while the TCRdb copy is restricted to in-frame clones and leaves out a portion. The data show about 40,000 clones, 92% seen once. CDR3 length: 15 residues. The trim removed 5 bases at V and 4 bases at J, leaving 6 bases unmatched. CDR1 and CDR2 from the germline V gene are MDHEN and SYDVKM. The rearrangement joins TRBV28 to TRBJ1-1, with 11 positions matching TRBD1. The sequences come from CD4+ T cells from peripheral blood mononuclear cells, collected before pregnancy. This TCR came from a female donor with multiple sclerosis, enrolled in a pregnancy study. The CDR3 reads CASSPPGQGATEAFF. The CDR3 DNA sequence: TGTGCCAGCAGTCCCCCAGGACAGGGGGCCACTGAAGCTTTCTTT.